The 10 T cell receptor beta chains given below trace back to one sample, sequenced in a study of cytomegalovirus exposure and HLA in healthy donors. The PCR contained 60 Vbeta and 13 Jbeta primers. Here immunoSEQ multiplex PCR was the method, and the copy in TCRdb shows in-frame clones only, minus some. The sample shows under 200,000 clones, 75% to 90% of them seen only once. Sequencing used PBMCs. These receptor sequences come from a human donor in good health.

This clone was counted a single time. V usage is TRBV19 and J usage is TRBJ2-7, with D perhaps TRBD1 (5 bases). The V end was cut by 6 bases, the J end by 2 bases, with 11 bases between. There are 13 residues in the CDR3. Germline values: CDR1 LNHDA, CDR2 SQIVND (reference sequence). The CDR3 region has the DNA TGTGCCAGTAGCATTCAGGGTACCTACGAGCAGTACTTC. Protein sequence: CASSIQGTYEQYF.

The V gene is TRBV9, the J gene TRBJ2-1, with D possibly TRBD2 on 5 matching bases. Between the trimmed V and J ends, which lost 0 bases and 1 base, there was a span of 11 bases. The CDR3 is made up of 16 amino acids. Germline lookup yields CDR1 SGDLS and CDR2 YYNGEE. The CDR3 spells CASSVATQRSYNEQFF. CDR3 nucleotide sequence: TGTGCCAGCAGCGTAGCTACGCAGCGGTCCTACAATGAGCAGTTCTTC.

The chain carries TRBV5-1 and TRBJ2-2; tentative D call: TRBD1 (6 bases). CDR1 is SGHRS, CDR2 YFSETQ, per germline. The V gene lost 4 bases and the J gene lost 0 bases, with 10 bases spanning the gap. This CDR3 comprises 15 residues. The CDR3 spells CASSPGTTNTGELFF. The CDR3 region has the DNA TGCGCCAGCAGCCCCGGGACAACGAACACCGGGGAGCTGTTTTTT.

The chain is built from TRBV7-9 and TRBJ1-1; D uncertain. Germline V gives CDR1 SEHNR, CDR2 FQNEAQ (reference sequence). V was cut by 1 base and J by 1 base, with 7 bases left in between. This CDR3 has 14 amino acids. The CDR3 loop is CASSLGPENTEAFF. In DNA, the CDR3 is TGTGCCAGCAGCTTAGGTCCAGAGAACACTGAAGCTTTCTTT.

The chain couples TRBV4-3 to TRBJ2-7, with 10 bases aligning to TRBD2. V shed 0 bases and J 2 bases; nucleotides not matched to a gene: 4. Germline V gene sequence: CDR1 LGHNA, CDR2 YSLEER. CDR3 length equals 16 residues. This chain's CDR3 is CASSQDSGGNTYEQYF. Here the CDR3 DNA reads TGCGCCAGCAGCCAAGATAGCGGGGGGAACACCTACGAGCAGTACTTC.

The V gene is TRBV19, the J gene TRBJ2-1; D is uncertain. Trimming shortened V by 0 bases and J by 6 bases, and 6 bases separated the two germline ends. CDR3 length: 13 amino acids. Germline V gene lookup returns CDR1 LNHDA and CDR2 SQIVND (reference sequence). For the CDR3, the DNA is TGTGCCAGTAGTATAGACAGGTTCAATGAGCAGTTCTTC. This sequence encodes CASSIDRFNEQFF.

The chain joins TRBV11-2 to TRBJ2-2; TRBD2 agrees at 8 bases. The germline gives CDR1 SGHAT, CDR2 FQNNGV. This CDR3 region has 15 residues. J lost 7 bases, V lost 4 bases, and 8 bases had no gene match. In DNA, the CDR3 is TGTGCCAGCAGCTCCGAGCGGGGGAGGGGCGGGGAGCTGTTTTTT. Encoded protein: CASSSERGRGGELFF.

This clone was observed once. The chain uses TRBV6-1 and TRBJ2-7; weak D call: TRBD1 (6 bases). The V gene's germline CDR1 is MNHNS and CDR2 SASEGT. The CDR3 runs 13 residues. V lost 6 bases and J lost 1, with 10 bases in between. The CDR3 loop reads CASSLDRSYEQYF. The CDR3, as DNA: TGTGCCAGCAGCCTTGACAGGTCCTACGAGCAGTACTTC.

The V call is TRBV7-2, the J call TRBJ1-1, with 9 nucleotides matching TRBD1. The trim removed 7 bases at V and 1 base at J, leaving 16 bases unmatched. The CDR3 has 18 amino acids. Germline lookup yields CDR1 SGHTA and CDR2 FQGNSA. The DNA of the CDR3 is TGTGCCAGCACACTCGGGCTCTTTGGACAGGGGACGAACACTGAAGCTTTCTTT. The encoded protein is CASTLGLFGQGTNTEAFF.

The chain's CDR3 is CASSQSTTGTAGELFF. The CDR3 bases are TGCGCCAGCAGCCAGTCGACCACAGGGACCGCCGGGGAGCTGTTTTTT. The rearrangement links TRBV5-1 to TRBJ2-2; D is possibly TRBD1 (6 bases). Germline CDR1 and CDR2: SGHRS and YFSETQ. V was pared by 4 bases and J by 6 bases, with 19 bases between. The CDR3 consists of 16 residues.